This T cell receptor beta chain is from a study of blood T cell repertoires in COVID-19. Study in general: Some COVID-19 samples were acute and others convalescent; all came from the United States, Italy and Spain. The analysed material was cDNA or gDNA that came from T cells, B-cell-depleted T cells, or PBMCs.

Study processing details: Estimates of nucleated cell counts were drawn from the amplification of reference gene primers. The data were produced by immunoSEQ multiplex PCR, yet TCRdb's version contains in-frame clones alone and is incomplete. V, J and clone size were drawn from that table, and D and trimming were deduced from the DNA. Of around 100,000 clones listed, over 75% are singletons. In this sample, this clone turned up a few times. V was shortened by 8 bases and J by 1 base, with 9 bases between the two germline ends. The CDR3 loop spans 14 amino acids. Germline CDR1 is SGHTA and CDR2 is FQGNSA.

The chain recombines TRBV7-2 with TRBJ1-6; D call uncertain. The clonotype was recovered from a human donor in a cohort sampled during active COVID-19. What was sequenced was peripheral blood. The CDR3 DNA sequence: TGTGCCAGCGGTGGAGGGTCCTATAATTCACCCCTCCACTTT. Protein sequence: CASGGGSYNSPLHF. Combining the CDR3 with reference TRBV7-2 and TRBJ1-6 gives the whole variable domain GAGVSQSPSNKVTEKGKDVELRCDPISGHTALYWYRQSLGQGLEFLIYFQGNSAPDKSGLPSDRFSAERTGGSVSTLTIQRTQQEDSAVYLCASGGGSYNSPLHFGNGTRLTVT.